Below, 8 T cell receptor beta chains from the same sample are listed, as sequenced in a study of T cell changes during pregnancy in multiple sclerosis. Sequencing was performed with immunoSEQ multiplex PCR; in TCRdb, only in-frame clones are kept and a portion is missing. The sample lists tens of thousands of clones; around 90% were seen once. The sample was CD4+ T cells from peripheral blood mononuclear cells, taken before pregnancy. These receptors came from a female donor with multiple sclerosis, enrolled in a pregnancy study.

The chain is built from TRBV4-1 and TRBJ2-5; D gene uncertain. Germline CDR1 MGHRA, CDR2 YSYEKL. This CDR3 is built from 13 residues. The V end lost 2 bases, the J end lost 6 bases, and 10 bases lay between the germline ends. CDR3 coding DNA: TGCGCCAGCAGCCAATCTGACTGGAAGACCCAGTACTTC. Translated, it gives CASSQSDWKTQYF.

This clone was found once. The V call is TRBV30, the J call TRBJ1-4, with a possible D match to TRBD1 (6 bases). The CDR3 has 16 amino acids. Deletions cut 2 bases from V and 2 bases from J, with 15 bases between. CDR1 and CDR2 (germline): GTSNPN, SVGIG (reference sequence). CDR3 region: CAWSLPEGGTNEKLFF. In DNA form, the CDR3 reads TGTGCCTGGAGTCTCCCCGAAGGGGGTACTAATGAAAAACTGTTTTTT. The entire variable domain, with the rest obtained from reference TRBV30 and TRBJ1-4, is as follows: SQTIHQWPATLVQPVGSPLSLECTVEGTSNPNLYWYRQAAGRGLQLLFYSVGIGQISSEVPQNLSASRPQDRQFILSSKKLLLSDSGFYLCAWSLPEGGTNEKLFFGSGTQLSVL.

The CDR3 region is CASSPTSSQGSNQPQHF. The CDR3 DNA is TGTGCCAGCTCACCAACAAGTTCACAGGGGAGCAATCAGCCCCAGCATTTT. This chain uses TRBV18 with TRBJ1-5; TRBD1 matches at 7 bases. The J segment lost 1 base and the V segment lost 2 bases, leaving 8 bases of the junction unmatched. Germline-derived CDR1 and CDR2 are KGHSH and LQKENI. The CDR3 length is 17 residues.

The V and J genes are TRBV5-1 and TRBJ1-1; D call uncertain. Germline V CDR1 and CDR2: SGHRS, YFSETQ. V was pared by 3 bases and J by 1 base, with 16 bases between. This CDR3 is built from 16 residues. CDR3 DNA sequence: TGCGCCAGCAGCTCGGGTAGTATAGTTCGGAACACTGAAGCTTTCTTT. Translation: CASSSGSIVRNTEAFF.

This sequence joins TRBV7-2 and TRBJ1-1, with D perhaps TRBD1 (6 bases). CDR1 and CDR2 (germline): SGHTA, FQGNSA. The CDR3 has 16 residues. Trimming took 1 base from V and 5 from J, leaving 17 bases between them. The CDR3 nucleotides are TGTGCCAGCAGCTTAGGTAATCGCAGGGGAAGAACTGAAGCTTTCTTT. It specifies CASSLGNRRGRTEAFF.

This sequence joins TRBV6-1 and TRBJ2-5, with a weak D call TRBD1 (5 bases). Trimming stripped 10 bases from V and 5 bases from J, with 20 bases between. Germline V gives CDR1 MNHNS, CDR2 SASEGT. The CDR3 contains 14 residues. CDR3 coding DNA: TGTGCCACCCGATATGGGGTAGCAGGGGAGACCCAGTACTTC. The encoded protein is CATRYGVAGETQYF.

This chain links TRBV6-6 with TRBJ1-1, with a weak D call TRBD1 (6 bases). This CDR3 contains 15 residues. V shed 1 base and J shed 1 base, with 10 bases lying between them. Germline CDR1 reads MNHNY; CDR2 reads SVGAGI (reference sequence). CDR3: CASSYFGQPNTEAFF. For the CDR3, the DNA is TGTGCCAGCAGTTACTTCGGACAGCCGAACACTGAAGCTTTCTTT.

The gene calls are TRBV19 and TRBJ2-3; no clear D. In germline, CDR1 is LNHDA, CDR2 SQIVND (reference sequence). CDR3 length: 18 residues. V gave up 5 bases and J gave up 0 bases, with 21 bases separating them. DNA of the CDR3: TGTGCCAGTAGTTCCCGCCCTCCCGGCGGATCGAGCACAGATACGCAGTATTTT. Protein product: CASSSRPPGGSSTDTQYF.